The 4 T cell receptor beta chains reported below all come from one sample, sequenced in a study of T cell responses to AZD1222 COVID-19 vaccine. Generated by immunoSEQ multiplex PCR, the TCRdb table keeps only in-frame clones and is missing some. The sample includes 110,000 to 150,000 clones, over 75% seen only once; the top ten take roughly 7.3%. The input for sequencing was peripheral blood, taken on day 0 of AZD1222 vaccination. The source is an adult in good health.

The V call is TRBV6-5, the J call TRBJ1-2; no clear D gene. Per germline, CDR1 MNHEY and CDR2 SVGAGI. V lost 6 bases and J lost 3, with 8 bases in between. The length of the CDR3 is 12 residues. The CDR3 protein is CASRRRDYGYTF. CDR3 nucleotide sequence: TGTGCCAGCAGGAGACGGGACTATGGCTACACCTTC.

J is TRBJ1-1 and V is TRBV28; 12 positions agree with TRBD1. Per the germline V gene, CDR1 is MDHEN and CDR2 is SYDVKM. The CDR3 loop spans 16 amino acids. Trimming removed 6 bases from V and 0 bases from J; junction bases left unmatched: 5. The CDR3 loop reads CASRGGQGALNTEAFF. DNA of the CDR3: TGTGCCAGCAGGGGGGGACAGGGGGCACTGAACACTGAAGCTTTCTTT.

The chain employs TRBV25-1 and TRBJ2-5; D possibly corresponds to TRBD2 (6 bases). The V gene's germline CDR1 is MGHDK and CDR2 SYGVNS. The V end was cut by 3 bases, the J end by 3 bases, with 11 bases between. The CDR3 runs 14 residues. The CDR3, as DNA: TGTGCCAGCAGTGAGGGTGGGGGGAAAGAGACCCAGTACTTC. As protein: CASSEGGGKETQYF.

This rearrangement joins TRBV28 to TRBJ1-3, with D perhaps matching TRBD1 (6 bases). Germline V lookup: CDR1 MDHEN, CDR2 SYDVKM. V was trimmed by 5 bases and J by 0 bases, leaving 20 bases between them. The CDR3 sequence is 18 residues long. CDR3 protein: CASSRGGGVGTSGNTIYF. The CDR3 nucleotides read TGTGCCAGCAGTCGCGGAGGGGGGGTCGGGACCTCTGGAAACACCATATATTTT.